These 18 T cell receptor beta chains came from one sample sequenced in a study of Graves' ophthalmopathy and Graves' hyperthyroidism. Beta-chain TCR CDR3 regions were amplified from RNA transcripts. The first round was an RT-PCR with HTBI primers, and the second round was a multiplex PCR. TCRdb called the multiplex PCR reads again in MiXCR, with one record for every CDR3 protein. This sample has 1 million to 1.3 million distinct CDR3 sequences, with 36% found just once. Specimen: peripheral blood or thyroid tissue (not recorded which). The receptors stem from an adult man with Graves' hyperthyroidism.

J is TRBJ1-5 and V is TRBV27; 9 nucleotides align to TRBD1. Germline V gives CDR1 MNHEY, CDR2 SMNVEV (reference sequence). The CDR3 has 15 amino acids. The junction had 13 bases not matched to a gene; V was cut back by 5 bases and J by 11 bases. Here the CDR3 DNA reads TGTGCCAGCAGTCCACGGGACAGGGTGAGGGCGTCCCAGCATTTT. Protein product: CASSPRDRVRASQHF.

This CDR3 reads CASSSTPGGRSGELFF. As DNA, the CDR3 is TGTGCCAGCAGCTCCACCCCGGGGGGGCGGTCCGGGGAGCTGTTTTTT. The J gene is TRBJ2-2, the V gene TRBV7-8; 8 bases line up with TRBD2. J was trimmed by 6 bases and V by 4 bases; bases with no gene match: 10. There are 16 residues in the CDR3. Germline CDR1 SGHVS, CDR2 FQNEAQ.

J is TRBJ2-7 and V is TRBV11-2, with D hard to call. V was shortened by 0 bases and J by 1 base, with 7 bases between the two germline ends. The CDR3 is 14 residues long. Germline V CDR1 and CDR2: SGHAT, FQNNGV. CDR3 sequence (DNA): TGTGCCAGCAGCTTAGACCAAGTATCCTACGAGCAGTACTTC. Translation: CASSLDQVSYEQYF.

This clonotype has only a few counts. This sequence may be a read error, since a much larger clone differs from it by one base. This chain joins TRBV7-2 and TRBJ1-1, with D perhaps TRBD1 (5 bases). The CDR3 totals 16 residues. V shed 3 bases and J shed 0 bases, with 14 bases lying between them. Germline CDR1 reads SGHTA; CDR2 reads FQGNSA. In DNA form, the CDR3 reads TGTGCCAGCAGCTTTGGGCTCAGGGAGATGAACACTGAAGCTTTCTTT. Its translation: CASSFGLREMNTEAFF.

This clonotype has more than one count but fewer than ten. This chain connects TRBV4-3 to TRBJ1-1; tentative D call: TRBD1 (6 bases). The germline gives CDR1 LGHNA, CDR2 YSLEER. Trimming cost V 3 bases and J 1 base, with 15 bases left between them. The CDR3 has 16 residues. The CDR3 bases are TGCGCCAGCAGCCACGGACCGGGACACCCGAACACTGAAGCTTTCTTT. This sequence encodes CASSHGPGHPNTEAFF.

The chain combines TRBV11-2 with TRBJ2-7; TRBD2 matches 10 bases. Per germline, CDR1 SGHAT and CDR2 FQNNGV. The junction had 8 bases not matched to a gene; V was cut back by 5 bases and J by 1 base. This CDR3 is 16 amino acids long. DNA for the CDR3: TGTGCCAGCAGCCAACGACTAGCGGGTCAGTCCTACGAGCAGTACTTC. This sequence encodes CASSQRLAGQSYEQYF.

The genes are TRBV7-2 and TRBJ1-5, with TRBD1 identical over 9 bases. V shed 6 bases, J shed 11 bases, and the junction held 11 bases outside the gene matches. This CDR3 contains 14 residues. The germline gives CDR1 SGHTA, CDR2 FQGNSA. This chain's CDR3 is CASSPQGAQETQHF. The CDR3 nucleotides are TGTGCCAGCAGTCCACAGGGGGCGCAAGAGACCCAGCATTTT. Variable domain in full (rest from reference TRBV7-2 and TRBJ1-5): GAGVSQSPSNKVTEKGKDVELRCDPISGHTALYWYRQSLGQGLEFLIYFQGNSAPDKSGLPSDRFSAERTGGSVSTLTIQRTQQEDSAVYLCASSPQGAQETQHFGDGTRLSIL.

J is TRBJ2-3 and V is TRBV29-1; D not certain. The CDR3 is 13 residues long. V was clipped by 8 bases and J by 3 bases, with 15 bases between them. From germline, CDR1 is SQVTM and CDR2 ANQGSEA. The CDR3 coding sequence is TGCAGCATAGTAGGACGGACGACAGATACGCAGTATTTT. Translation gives CSIVGRTTDTQYF.

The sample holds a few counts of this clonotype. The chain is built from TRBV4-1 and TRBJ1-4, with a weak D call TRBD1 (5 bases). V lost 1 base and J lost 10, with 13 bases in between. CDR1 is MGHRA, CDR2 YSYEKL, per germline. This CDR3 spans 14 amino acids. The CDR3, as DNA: TGCGCCAGCAGCCAAGTTTCCCCGAGGGGAAAACTGTTTTTT. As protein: CASSQVSPRGKLFF.

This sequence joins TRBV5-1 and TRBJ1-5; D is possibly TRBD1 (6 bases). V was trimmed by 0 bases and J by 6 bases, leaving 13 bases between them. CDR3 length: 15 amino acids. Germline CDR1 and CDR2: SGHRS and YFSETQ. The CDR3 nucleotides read TGCGCCAGCAGCTTGGCGCCAGGGGCTGGTCAGCCCCAGCATTTT. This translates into CASSLAPGAGQPQHF.

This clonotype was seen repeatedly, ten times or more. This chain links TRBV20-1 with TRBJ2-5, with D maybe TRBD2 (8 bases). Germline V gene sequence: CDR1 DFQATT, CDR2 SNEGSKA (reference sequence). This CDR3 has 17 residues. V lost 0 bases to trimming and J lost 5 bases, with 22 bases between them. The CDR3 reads CSARDSGAGGRGETQYF. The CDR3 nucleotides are TGCAGTGCTAGAGATAGCGGGGCAGGGGGACGCGGGGAGACCCAGTACTTC.

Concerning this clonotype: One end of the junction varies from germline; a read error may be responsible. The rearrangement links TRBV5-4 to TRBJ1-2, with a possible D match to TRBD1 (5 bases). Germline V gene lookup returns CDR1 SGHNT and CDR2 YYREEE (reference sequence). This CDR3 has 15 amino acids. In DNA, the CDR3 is TGTGCCAGCAGCTTGGTGCGGGGGTCTAATTATGGCTACACCTTC. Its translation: CASSLVRGSNYGYTF. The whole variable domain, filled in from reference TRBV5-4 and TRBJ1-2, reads ETGVTQSPTHLIKTRGQQVTLRCSSQSGHNTVSWYQQALGQGPQFIFQYYREEENGRGNFPPRFSGLQFPNYSSELNVNALELDDSALYLCASSLVRGSNYGYTFGSGTRLTVV.

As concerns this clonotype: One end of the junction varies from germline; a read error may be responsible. CDR3 in DNA: TGTGCCACCGGCAGAGATCTGGAATACGAGCAGTACTTC. Amino acid sequence: CATGRDLEYEQYF. The chain combines TRBV15 with TRBJ2-7; D gene unclear. This CDR3 comprises 13 residues. CDR1 is LNHNV, CDR2 YYDKDF, per germline (reference sequence).

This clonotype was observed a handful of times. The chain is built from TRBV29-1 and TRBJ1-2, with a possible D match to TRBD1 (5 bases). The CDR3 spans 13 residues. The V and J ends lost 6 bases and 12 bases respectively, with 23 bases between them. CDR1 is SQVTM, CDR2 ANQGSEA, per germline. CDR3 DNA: TGCAGCGTGGAAAGGCTGGGGGTGTTTGGAAACACCTTC. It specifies CSVERLGVFGNTF.

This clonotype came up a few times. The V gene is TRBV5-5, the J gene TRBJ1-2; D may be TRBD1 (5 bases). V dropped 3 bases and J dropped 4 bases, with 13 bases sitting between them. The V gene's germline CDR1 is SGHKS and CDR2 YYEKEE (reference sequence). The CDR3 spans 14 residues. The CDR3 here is CASSYRGISYGYTF. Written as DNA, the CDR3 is TGTGCCAGCAGCTATCGGGGGATCTCCTATGGCTACACCTTC.

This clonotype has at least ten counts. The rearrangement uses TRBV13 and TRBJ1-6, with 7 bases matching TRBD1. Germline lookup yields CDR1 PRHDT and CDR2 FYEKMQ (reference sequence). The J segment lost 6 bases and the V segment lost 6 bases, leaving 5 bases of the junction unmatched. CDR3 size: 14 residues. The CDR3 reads CASRITGVNSPLHF. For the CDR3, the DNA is TGTGCCAGCAGGATAACAGGGGTTAATTCACCCCTCCACTTT.

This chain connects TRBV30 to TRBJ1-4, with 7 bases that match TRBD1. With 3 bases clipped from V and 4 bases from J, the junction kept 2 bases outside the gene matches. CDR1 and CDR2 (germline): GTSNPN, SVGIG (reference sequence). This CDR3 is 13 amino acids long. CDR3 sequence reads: CAWRTGFNEKLFF. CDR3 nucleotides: TGTGCCTGGAGGACAGGGTTTAATGAAAAACTGTTTTTT.

CDR3 sequence reads: CSVVLGTGNEKLFF. CDR3 coding DNA: TGCAGCGTTGTTCTAGGGACAGGGAATGAAAAACTGTTTTTT. The chain has TRBV29-1 and TRBJ1-4; TRBD1 matches at 9 bases. The CDR3 contains 14 residues. Germline trimming cut 4 bases from V and 5 bases from J; bases unmatched to any gene: 5. The germline gives CDR1 SQVTM, CDR2 ANQGSEA. Full variable domain (missing parts from reference TRBV29-1 and TRBJ1-4): SAVISQKPSRDICQRGTSLTIQCQVDSQVTMMFWYRQQPGQSLTLIATANQGSEATYESGFVIDKFPISRPNLTFSTLTVSNMSPEDSSIYLCSVVLGTGNEKLFFGSGTQLSVL.